The present T cell receptor beta chain was sequenced within a study of regulatory T cells in long-lasting Graves disease. Study results and limitations: Whereas about a thousand public clonotypes were shared by new patients, persistent patients shared more, at around 2,700. Owing to a sample size that was small, accuracy may have been reduced.

Germline V CDR1 and CDR2: DFQATT, SNEGSKA (reference sequence). The CDR3 loop spans 13 amino acids. As concerns this clonotype: Its antigen is still unknown. This may arise from a read error, as a much more abundant clone is one base away.

Time point denoted: newly diagnosed GD, antithyroid drugs for less than 3 months. PBMCs provided the RNA from which the TCR library was made. Construction of TCR beta libraries relied on iRepertoire HTBI primers and on Arm-PCR targeting CDR3 regions. TCRdb processed the multiplex PCR reads anew with MiXCR; each CDR3 protein has one entry. The sample contains 350,000 to 550,000 distinct CDR3 sequences, 15% of which appear only once. These same data were also listed under a study on T cells in Graves' hyperthyroidism and ophthalmopathy. From that second work: HTBI primers were used for first-round RT-PCR of the TCR CDR3. In simple terms, a model built on 13 V-J features told ophthalmopathy apart from stable hyperthyroidism.

The origin of this receptor is a woman in her thirties with Graves disease. The sample was peripheral blood mononuclear cells (PBMCs), taken at new diagnosis, from a patient treated with antithyroid drugs. The V and J genes are TRBV20-1 and TRBJ1-4; D might be TRBD1 (6 bases). CDR3 nucleotides: TGCAGTGCTAGAGGCCCAGGGGATGAAAAACTGCTTTTT. Translated, it gives CSARGPGDEKLLF.